The sequence of this T cell receptor beta chain was determined in a study of memory CD4+ T cells and cytomegalovirus serostatus. The overall study: Healthy Belgian adult donors included about 10 CMV-positive and some 23 CMV-negative people.

Trimming at V came to 4 bases and at J to 2 bases, leaving 5 bases not matched to a gene. Germline CDR1 is MNHNS and CDR2 is SASEGT. This CDR3 is 15 amino acids long. The sort gate was single viable CD3+CD4+CD8-CD45RO+ cells for memory CD4+ T cells. Study outcomes and limitations: CD4+ memory repertoires contained about 40% of the roughly 160 reported CMV TCRbeta sequences.

Original data processing: Out-of-frame sequences were removed, leaving 2,204,828 distinct TCRbeta sequences. Produced via immunoSEQ multiplex PCR; TCRdb's table is partial and in-frame only. The V and J calls and clone size come from that table; D and trimming were worked out from the DNA. The data show 25,000 to 35,000 clones, around 74% seen once. In its sample, this clone was seen a few times. Its target is not known. This TCR came from an adult in good health and CMV-seronegative. Some clones in this sample may be carry-over from other donors' samples. This chain connects TRBV6-1 to TRBJ1-5; the match to TRBD1 covers 7 bases. The source material was memory CD4+ T cells from blood. The CDR3 region has the DNA TGTGCCAGCAGTGTAGACAGGGCGGGCAATCAGCCCCAGCATTTT. Translated: CASSVDRAGNQPQHF.